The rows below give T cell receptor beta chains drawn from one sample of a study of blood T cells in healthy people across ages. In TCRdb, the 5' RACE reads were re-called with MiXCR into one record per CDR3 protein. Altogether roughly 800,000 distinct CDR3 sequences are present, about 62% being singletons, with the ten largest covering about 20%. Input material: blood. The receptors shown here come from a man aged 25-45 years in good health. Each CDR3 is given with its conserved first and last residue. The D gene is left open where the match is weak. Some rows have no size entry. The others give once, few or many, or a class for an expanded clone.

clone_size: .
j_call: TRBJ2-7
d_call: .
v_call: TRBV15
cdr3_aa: CATSSLTGSYEQYF
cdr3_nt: TGCGCCACCAGCAGCCTAACAGGGAGTTACGAGCAGTACTTC

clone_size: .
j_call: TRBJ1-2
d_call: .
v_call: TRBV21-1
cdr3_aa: CASALGPHLTYGYTF
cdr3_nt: TGTGCCAGCGCCCTGGGCCCTCACTTAACCTATGGCTACACCTTC

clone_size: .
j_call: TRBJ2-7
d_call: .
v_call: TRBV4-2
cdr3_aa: CASSQDQPGTLTSYEQYF
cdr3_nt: TGTGCCAGCAGCCAAGACCAGCCCGGGACTCTGACCTCCTACGAGCAGTACTTC

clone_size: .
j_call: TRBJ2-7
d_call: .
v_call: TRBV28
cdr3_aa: CASKPGLLSYEQYF
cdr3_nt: TGTGCCAGCAAGCCAGGTCTCCTTTCCTACGAGCAGTACTTC

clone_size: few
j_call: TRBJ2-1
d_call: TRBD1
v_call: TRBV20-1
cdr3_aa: CSAGRGQGIRNEQFF
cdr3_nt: TGCAGTGCCGGGAGGGGACAGGGGATAAGGAATGAGCAGTTCTTC

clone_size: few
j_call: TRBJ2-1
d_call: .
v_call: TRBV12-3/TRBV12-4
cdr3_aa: CASTDGEFNEQFF
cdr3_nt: TGTGCCAGCACCGATGGGGAATTCAATGAGCAGTTCTTC

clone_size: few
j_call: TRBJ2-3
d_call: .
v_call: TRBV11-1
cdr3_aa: CASSSRSSPQAATQYF
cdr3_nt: TGTGCCAGCAGCTCCAGATCTAGTCCCCAGGCGGCTACGCAGTATTTT

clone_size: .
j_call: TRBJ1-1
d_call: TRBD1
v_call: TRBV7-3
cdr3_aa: CASSLTEGAGAFF
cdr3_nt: TGTGCCAGCAGCTTAACTGAGGGGGCTGGGGCTTTCTTT

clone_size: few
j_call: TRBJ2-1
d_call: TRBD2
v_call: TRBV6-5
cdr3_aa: CASSPDLGLAGGTFF
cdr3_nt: TGTGCCAGCAGCCCCGACCTGGGACTAGCGGGAGGTACGTTCTTC

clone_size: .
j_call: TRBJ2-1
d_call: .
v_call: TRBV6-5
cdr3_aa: CASSYYATGGGYNEQFF
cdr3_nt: TGTGCCAGCAGTTACTACGCCACCGGCGGAGGGTACAATGAGCAGTTCTTC

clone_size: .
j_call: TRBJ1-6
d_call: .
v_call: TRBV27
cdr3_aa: CASSFLGSPLHF
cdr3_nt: TGTGCCAGCAGTTTTTTAGGTTCACCCCTCCACTTT

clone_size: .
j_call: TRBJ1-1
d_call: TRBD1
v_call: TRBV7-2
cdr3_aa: CASSLVGTGGESDSEAFF
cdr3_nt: TGTGCCAGCAGCTTAGTGGGGACAGGGGGCGAATCGGACTCTGAAGCTTTCTTT

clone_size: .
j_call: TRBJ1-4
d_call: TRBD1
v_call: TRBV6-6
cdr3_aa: CASSLRRDRLGNEKLFF
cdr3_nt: TGTGCCAGCAGTTTGCGTCGGGACAGGCTGGGTAATGAAAAACTGTTTTTT

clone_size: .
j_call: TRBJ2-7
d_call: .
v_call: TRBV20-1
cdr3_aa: CSAGRWYEQYF
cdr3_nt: TGCAGTGCTGGCCGATGGTACGAGCAGTACTTC

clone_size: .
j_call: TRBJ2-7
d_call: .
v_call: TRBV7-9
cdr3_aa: CASSLLSANAYEQYF
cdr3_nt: TGTGCCAGCAGCTTACTGTCGGCCAACGCTTACGAGCAGTACTTC

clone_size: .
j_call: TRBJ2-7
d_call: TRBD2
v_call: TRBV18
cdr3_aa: CASSPGGATYEQYF
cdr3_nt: TGTGCCAGCTCGCCGGGGGGTGCCACCTACGAGCAGTACTTC

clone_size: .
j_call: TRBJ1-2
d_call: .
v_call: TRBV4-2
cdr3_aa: CASSQEGRYGYTF
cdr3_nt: TGTGCCAGCAGCCAGGAGGGGCGATATGGCTACACCTTC

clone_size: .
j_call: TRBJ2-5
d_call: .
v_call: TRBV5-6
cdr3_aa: CASSLRGTETQYF
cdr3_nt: TGTGCCAGCAGCTTGAGAGGGACCGAGACCCAGTACTTC

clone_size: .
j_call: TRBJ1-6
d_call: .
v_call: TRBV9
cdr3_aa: CASSPYDSYNSPLHF
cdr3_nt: TGTGCCAGCAGCCCCTACGACAGCTATAATTCACCCCTCCACTTT

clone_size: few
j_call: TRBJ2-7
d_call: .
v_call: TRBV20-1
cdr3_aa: CSASSLVDEQYF
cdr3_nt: TGCAGTGCAAGCTCTTTGGTGGACGAGCAGTACTTC

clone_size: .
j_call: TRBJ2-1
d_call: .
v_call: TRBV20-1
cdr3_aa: CSASESNNEQFF
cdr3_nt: TGCAGTGCTAGTGAGAGCAACAATGAGCAGTTCTTC

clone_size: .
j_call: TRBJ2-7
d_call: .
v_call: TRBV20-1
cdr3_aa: CSARTRATYEQYF
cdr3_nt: TGCAGTGCTAGGACTAGGGCGACCTACGAGCAGTACTTC

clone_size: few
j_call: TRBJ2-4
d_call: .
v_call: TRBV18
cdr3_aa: CASSPGTRAGNIQYF
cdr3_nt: TGTGCCAGCTCACCCGGGACGAGGGCGGGAAACATTCAGTACTTC

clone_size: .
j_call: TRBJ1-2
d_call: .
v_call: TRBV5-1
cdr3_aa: CASSLGVIRTF
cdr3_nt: TGCGCCAGCAGCTTGGGGGTGATTCGCACCTTC

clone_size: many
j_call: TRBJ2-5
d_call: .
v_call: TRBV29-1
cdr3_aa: CSVGVGGIERETQYF
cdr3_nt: TGCAGCGTTGGGGTCGGCGGCATCGAGAGGGAGACCCAGTACTTC

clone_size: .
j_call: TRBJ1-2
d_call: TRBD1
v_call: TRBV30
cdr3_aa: CAFGQGGYGYTF
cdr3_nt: TGTGCCTTCGGACAGGGGGGCTATGGCTACACCTTC

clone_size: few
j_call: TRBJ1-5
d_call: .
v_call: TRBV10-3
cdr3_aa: CAISEDGPVDYSNQPQHF
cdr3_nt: TGTGCCATCAGTGAGGACGGGCCAGTAGATTATAGCAATCAGCCCCAGCATTTT

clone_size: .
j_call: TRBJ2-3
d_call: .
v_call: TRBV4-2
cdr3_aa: CASTPNAGLGTDTQYF
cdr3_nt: TGTGCCAGCACCCCTAACGCGGGTCTGGGCACAGATACGCAGTATTTT